The 22 T cell receptor beta chains below all came from one sample that was sequenced in a study of blood T cell repertoires in COVID-19 (TCRdb year 2020). The library was generated by the immunoSEQ multiplex PCR assay. Here the immuneACCESS table is served through TCRdb, limited to in-frame sequences with V and J called. Missing clones are a known gap in these copies; in checked studies unresolved V genes cover under half, and the rest lacks a known reason. This sample lists tens of thousands of clones; 90% were detected once. The ten largest clones add up to around 1.6% of the sample. Input material: peripheral blood. Source of these receptors: a man aged 50 or older with acute or convalescent COVID-19.

The chain couples TRBV21-1 to TRBJ2-3; the tabulated D call, TRBD2, remains unverified against the DNA. TRBV21-1 has pseudogene status. This CDR3 has 17 residues. The CDR3 spells CASSKARSGRGWRTQYF. For the CDR3, the DNA is TGTGCCAGCAGCAAAGCTCGTAGCGGGAGAGGGTGGCGGACGCAGTATTTT.

The chain has TRBV19 and TRBJ2-3; 7 nucleotides agree with TRBD1. Germline V gene sequence: CDR1 LNHDA, CDR2 SQIVND (reference sequence). The V and J ends lost 1 base and 5 bases, in that order; junction bases with no gene match: 9. This CDR3 spans 16 amino acids. Here the CDR3 reads CASSIGDSSPRDTQYF. In DNA form, the CDR3 reads TGTGCCAGTAGTATAGGGGACAGTTCCCCCAGAGATACGCAGTATTTT. The full variable domain, its missing parts supplied by reference TRBV19 and TRBJ2-3, is DGGITQSPKYLFRKEGQNVTLSCEQNLNHDAMYWYRQDPGQGLRLIYYSQIVNDFQKGDIAEGYSVSREKKESFPLTVTSAQKNPTAFYLCASSIGDSSPRDTQYFGPGTRLTVL.

The V and J genes are TRBV9 and TRBJ2-1, with a weak D call TRBD1 (6 bases). The ends were cut back, 4 bases at V and 4 bases at J, with 18 bases in the middle. The CDR3 consists of 16 residues. Germline CDR1 reads SGDLS; CDR2 reads YYNGEE. CDR3 loop: CASSPQGLPPYNEQFF. The CDR3 nucleotides read TGTGCCAGCAGCCCACAGGGTTTACCCCCTTACAATGAGCAGTTCTTC.

This clone has only one observation. The genes are TRBV14 and TRBJ1-6; D remains unclear. V lost 0 bases, J lost 7 bases, and 4 bases lay in between. The CDR3 spans 13 residues. Germline-derived CDR1 and CDR2 are SGHDN and FVKESK. CDR3: CASSQDRNSPLHF. The CDR3 DNA reads TGTGCCAGCAGCCAAGATAGAAATTCACCCCTCCACTTT. Full variable domain (missing parts from reference TRBV14 and TRBJ1-6): EAGVTQFPSHSVIEKGQTVTLRCDPISGHDNLYWYRRVMGKEIKFLLHFVKESKQDESGMPNNRFLAERTGGTYSTLKVQPAELEDSGVYFCASSQDRNSPLHFGNGTRLTVT.

The chain has TRBV5-1 and TRBJ2-1; TRBD1 aligns across 7 bases. This CDR3 has 14 amino acids. Trimming cost V 3 bases and J 7 bases; bases outside gene matches: 7. Per the germline V gene, CDR1 is SGHRS and CDR2 is YFSETQ. The CDR3 here is CASSSTGLSNEQFF. The DNA of the CDR3 is TGCGCCAGCAGCTCGACAGGGTTATCAAATGAGCAGTTCTTC.

The chain carries TRBV5-1 and TRBJ2-5, with TRBD2 matching 12 bases. V lost 1 base to trimming and J lost 2 bases; unmatched junction nucleotides: 6. From germline, CDR1 is SGHRS and CDR2 YFSETQ. There are 17 residues in the CDR3. The DNA for the CDR3 is TGCGCCAGCAGCTTGAGGCCGACTAGCGGGGGACAAGAGACCCAGTACTTC. It translates to CASSLRPTSGGQETQYF. Drawing the rest from reference TRBV5-1 and TRBJ2-5, the complete variable domain is KAGVTQTPRYLIKTRGQQVTLSCSPISGHRSVSWYQQTPGQGLQFLFEYFSETQRNKGNFPGRFSGRQFSNSRSEMNVSTLELGDSALYLCASSLRPTSGGQETQYFGPGTRLLVL.

The chain carries TRBV10-1 and TRBJ2-3; 7 bases match TRBD2. This CDR3 is built from 15 residues. V was clipped by 2 bases and J by 3 bases; unmatched bases: 5. Per germline, CDR1 WNHNN and CDR2 SYGVQD (reference sequence). CDR3 residues: CASSEAGVGTDTQYF. CDR3 nucleotide sequence: TGCGCCAGCAGTGAGGCGGGAGTAGGGACAGATACGCAGTATTTT.

This chain joins TRBV2 and TRBJ2-2, with a weak D call TRBD2 (6 bases). The V end was cut by 6 bases, the J end by 2 bases, with 10 bases between. CDR3 length: 14 amino acids. The germline gives CDR1 SNHLY, CDR2 FYNNEI. The CDR3 DNA sequence: TGTGCCAGCAGGGCCGGGAGTAACACCGGGGAGCTGTTTTTT. This encodes CASRAGSNTGELFF.

The J gene is TRBJ1-4, the V gene TRBV29-1; TRBD1 agrees at 7 bases. The CDR3 is 12 residues long. CDR1 is SQVTM and CDR2 is ANQGSEA in the germline V gene. The V and J ends lost 6 bases and 3 bases, in that order; junction bases with no gene match: 1. The CDR3 DNA is TGCAGCGTACAGGGGTCTAATGAAAAACTGTTTTTT. This codes for CSVQGSNEKLFF. The entire variable domain, with the rest obtained from reference TRBV29-1 and TRBJ1-4, is as follows: SAVISQKPSRDICQRGTSLTIQCQVDSQVTMMFWYRQQPGQSLTLIATANQGSEATYESGFVIDKFPISRPNLTFSTLTVSNMSPEDSSIYLCSVQGSNEKLFFGSGTQLSVL.

This clone was seen a few times. This sequence joins TRBV6-6 and TRBJ1-5; 9 bases are shared with TRBD1. V lost 6 bases to trimming and J lost 4 bases; unmatched junction nucleotides: 1. Germline V gives CDR1 MNHNY, CDR2 SVGAGI (reference sequence). The CDR3 length is 13 residues. This CDR3 is CASRDRGNQPQHF. The CDR3 region has the DNA TGTGCCAGCAGGGACAGGGGTAATCAGCCCCAGCATTTT.

The V and J genes are TRBV7-9 and TRBJ1-4; TRBD1 matches at 7 bases. V gave up 5 bases and J gave up 2 bases; unmatched junction bases: 2. CDR3 length: 14 residues. CDR1 and CDR2 from the germline V gene are SEHNR and FQNEAQ (reference sequence). The CDR3 DNA reads as TGTGCCAGCAGCCAGGGACAGACTAATGAAAAACTGTTTTTT. It encodes CASSQGQTNEKLFF.

V usage is TRBV2 and J usage is TRBJ1-2; 7 positions agree with TRBD1. Looked up from germline, CDR1 is SNHLY and CDR2 is FYNNEI. Germline trimming cut 6 bases from V and 7 bases from J; bases unmatched to any gene: 11. The CDR3 extends over 14 amino acids. The CDR3 coding sequence is TGTGCCAGCAGGGTAGAGGGGGCTGGAGCTGGCTACACCTTC. Its protein is CASRVEGAGAGYTF.

The chain joins TRBV5-6 to TRBJ2-3; a weak D match, TRBD1 (6 bases). V was pared by 0 bases and J by 6 bases, with 14 bases between. The CDR3 is made up of 15 amino acids. The V gene's germline CDR1 is SGHDT and CDR2 YYEEEE. CDR3 DNA sequence: TGTGCCAGCAGCTTGGGCTGGGGGCGATCGGATACGCAGTATTTT. Residues: CASSLGWGRSDTQYF.

J is TRBJ1-3 and V is TRBV6-5; perhaps TRBD1 as D (5 bases). Deletions cut 2 bases from V and 2 bases from J, with 10 bases between. The germline CDR1 and CDR2 sequences are MNHEY and SVGAGI. This CDR3 spans 15 amino acids. The CDR3: CASSYGRTPGNTIYF. Written as DNA, the CDR3 is TGTGCCAGCAGTTACGGAAGGACACCTGGAAACACCATATATTTT.

The chain is built from TRBV7-9 and TRBJ1-1; D remains unclear. The CDR3 is made up of 11 amino acids. V lost 8 bases and J 4 bases, leaving 8 bases between the germline ends. The germline CDR1 and CDR2 sequences are SEHNR and FQNEAQ (reference sequence). The CDR3, as DNA: TGTGCCAGCGGGGAGGTCACTGAAGCTTTCTTT. Encoded protein: CASGEVTEAFF.

The genes are TRBV11-2 and TRBJ2-1; 9 nucleotides match TRBD1. J was trimmed by 5 bases and V by 5 bases; bases with no gene match: 4. Germline values: CDR1 SGHAT, CDR2 FQNNGV. This CDR3 has 14 residues. Here the CDR3 DNA reads TGTGCCAGCAGCCCCTGGGACAGGGACAATGAGCAGTTCTTC. Protein: CASSPWDRDNEQFF.

This chain links TRBV11-2 with TRBJ2-3, with 9 bases that match TRBD2. With 1 base clipped from V and 6 bases from J, the junction kept 8 bases outside the gene matches. Per germline, CDR1 SGHAT and CDR2 FQNNGV. The CDR3 has 16 amino acids. CDR3 nucleotide sequence: TGTGCCAGCAGCTTAGGTGGCGGGGGGGCCGGGGATACGCAGTATTTT. Protein sequence: CASSLGGGGAGDTQYF.

The V and J genes are TRBV11-2 and TRBJ1-6, with 8 bases that match TRBD1. This CDR3 is 15 amino acids long. Germline CDR1 and CDR2: SGHAT and FQNNGV. J lost 7 bases, V lost 1 base, and 3 bases had no gene match. The CDR3 region is CASSLVGTGNSPLHF. The CDR3 DNA sequence: TGTGCCAGCAGCTTAGTTGGGACAGGCAATTCACCCCTCCACTTT.

This chain links TRBV7-2 with TRBJ1-2; TRBD1 might be the D (6 bases). Germline values: CDR1 SGHTA, CDR2 FQGNSA. Trimming removed 5 bases from V and 4 bases from J, with 17 bases in between. The CDR3 covers 15 residues. CDR3 sequence: CASSPETTGTYGYTF. In DNA, the CDR3 is TGTGCCAGCAGCCCGGAAACCACAGGGACCTATGGCTACACCTTC.

This chain connects TRBV5-4 to TRBJ2-5; 9 bases match TRBD2. Germline values: CDR1 SGHNT, CDR2 YYREEE (reference sequence). Trimming at V came to 1 base and at J to 2 bases, leaving 6 bases not matched to a gene. The CDR3 runs to 16 residues. The CDR3 sequence is CASSLKREAQQETQYF. The CDR3 DNA follows: TGTGCCAGCAGCTTGAAGCGGGAGGCCCAACAAGAGACCCAGTACTTC.

This clone appeared a single time. The CDR3 here is CAISESQRYYGYTF. For the CDR3, the DNA is TGTGCCATCAGTGAGTCGCAACGGTACTATGGCTACACCTTC. The V gene is TRBV10-3, the J gene TRBJ1-2; D call uncertain. Germline V gene data show CDR1 as ENHRY and CDR2 as SYGVKD. The length of the CDR3 is 14 residues. The V end was cut by 0 bases, the J end by 3 bases, with 8 bases between.

This chain links TRBV7-6 with TRBJ2-1, with D hard to call. CDR1 and CDR2 (germline): SGHVS, FNYEAQ. The V and J ends lost 1 base and 4 bases respectively, with 8 bases between them. This CDR3 spans 14 amino acids. CDR3 region: CASSLDPGYNEQFF. For the CDR3, the DNA is TGTGCCAGCAGCTTAGATCCCGGGTACAATGAGCAGTTCTTC.